This T cell receptor beta chain was recorded in a study of T cells after yellow fever vaccination. Study-wide context: Each low-cell-number fraction was prepared by means of SMART-Seq v4 Ultra Low Input. The study, taken as a whole, reports: Most primary-vaccination clones reappeared after the booster (about 97% CD4, roughly 88% CD8). Repertoires sorted by FACS could include abundant clonotypes that are contaminants from the bulk population.

The CDR3 has 12 residues. V was clipped by 0 bases and J by 5 bases, with 4 bases between them. Germline lookup yields CDR1 ENHRY and CDR2 SYGVKD. As concerns this clonotype: Antigen unknown.

TCRdb independently ran MiXCR on the 5' RACE reads; one entry per CDR3 protein. The table includes approximately 510,000 distinct CDR3 sequences, 20% to 25% detected once. The rearrangement joins TRBV10-3 to TRBJ2-5; D not resolved. Material: PBMCs, obtained 21 days after the first yellow fever vaccination. The TCR comes from a young man who received the YFV17D yellow fever vaccine. CDR3: CAISESRETQYF. The CDR3 DNA reads as TGTGCCATCAGTGAGTCGAGGGAGACCCAGTACTTC.